The 24 T cell receptor beta chains listed next were all sequenced from one sample in a study of blood T cell repertoires in COVID-19. Method: immunoSEQ multiplex PCR; TCRdb's copy keeps in-frame clones and lacks some. Of 150,000 to 160,000 clones listed, approximately 86% were seen once; the top ten hold around 2.5%. Sequenced material: peripheral blood. Receptors were obtained from a woman in her seventies with acute or convalescent COVID-19.

The chain recombines TRBV4-1 with TRBJ2-6; D gene uncertain. Per the germline V gene, CDR1 is MGHRA and CDR2 is YSYEKL. Deletions cut 1 base from V and 0 bases from J, with 10 bases between. CDR3 length: 17 amino acids. The CDR3 DNA follows: TGCGCCAGCAGCCAAGGTCAGGTTGGCTCTGGGGCCAACGTCCTGACTTTC. This translates into CASSQGQVGSGANVLTF.

V gene TRBV19 combines with J gene TRBJ2-1; perhaps TRBD1 as D (5 bases). The CDR3 consists of 13 residues. Trimming left V 5 bases short and J 7 bases short, with 12 bases between. Per germline, CDR1 LNHDA and CDR2 SQIVND (reference sequence). CDR3 residues: CASSPRAGNEQFF. CDR3 DNA: TGTGCCAGTAGTCCCAGGGCCGGAAATGAGCAGTTCTTC.

The V call is TRBV5-1, the J call TRBJ1-6, with D perhaps TRBD1 (5 bases). The germline CDR1 and CDR2 sequences are SGHRS and YFSETQ. Trimming cost V 2 bases and J 0 bases, with 12 bases left between them. The CDR3 has 17 residues. The DNA of the CDR3 is TGCGCCAGCAGCTTCCGGGACGGGAGCTCCTATAATTCACCCCTCCACTTT. This translates into CASSFRDGSSYNSPLHF.

This clone occurred once. This chain joins TRBV19 and TRBJ1-2, with 10 bases that match TRBD1. The V gene's germline CDR1 is LNHDA and CDR2 SQIVND (reference sequence). Trimming at V came to 6 bases and at J to 4 bases, leaving 5 bases not matched to a gene. The CDR3 contains 14 residues. CDR3 protein: CASRGTGESYGYTF. The CDR3 DNA sequence: TGTGCCAGTAGAGGGACAGGGGAGAGCTATGGCTACACCTTC.

The chain has TRBV28 and TRBJ1-6; 10 bases are a match to TRBD1. From germline, CDR1 is MDHEN and CDR2 SYDVKM. The CDR3 is made up of 14 amino acids. The trim removed 5 bases at V and 13 bases at J, leaving 8 bases unmatched. The CDR3 DNA reads TGTGCCAGCAGTACCGGACAGGGGGGTCCGCCCCTCCACTTT. Residues: CASSTGQGGPPLHF. Complete variable domain (other parts from reference TRBV28 and TRBJ1-6): DVKVTQSSRYLVKRTGEKVFLECVQDMDHENMFWYRQDPGLGLRLIYFSYDVKMKEKGDIPEGYSVSREKKERFSLILESASTNQTSMYLCASSTGQGGPPLHFGNGTRLTVT.

In its sample, this clone was seen once. The rearrangement joins TRBV2 to TRBJ1-4, with D possibly TRBD1 on 6 matching bases. Germline V gene sequence: CDR1 SNHLY, CDR2 FYNNEI. The CDR3 has 15 amino acids. V lost 3 bases and J lost 3, with 11 bases in between. In DNA form, the CDR3 reads TGTGCCAGCAGTGAGCAGGGGTTGGCTAATGAAAAACTGTTTTTT. Translating it yields CASSEQGLANEKLFF.

The J gene is TRBJ1-4, the V gene TRBV6-5; 7 nucleotides line up with TRBD1. V gave up 0 bases and J gave up 8 bases; unmatched junction bases: 3. The length of the CDR3 is 14 residues. CDR1 and CDR2 (germline): MNHEY, SVGAGI. CDR3 bases: TGTGCCAGCAGTTACTCGGCAGGGGGGGAAAAACTGTTTTTT. This codes for CASSYSAGGEKLFF.

J is TRBJ1-3 and V is TRBV30; D is ambiguous. V lost 1 base and J 4 bases, leaving 8 bases between the germline ends. This CDR3 is 13 amino acids long. Germline CDR1 and CDR2: GTSNPN and SVGIG (reference sequence). CDR3 protein: CAWSARGGNTIYF. CDR3 coding DNA: TGTGCCTGGAGTGCAAGAGGGGGAAACACCATATATTTT.

The chain couples TRBV13 to TRBJ1-5, with TRBD1 identical over 12 bases. CDR1 is PRHDT and CDR2 is FYEKMQ in the germline V gene (reference sequence). This CDR3 contains 15 residues. Trimming cost V 5 bases and J 6 bases; bases outside gene matches: 5. The CDR3 DNA sequence: TGTGCCAGCAGCGTGGGACAGGGGGCTATTCAGCCCCAGCATTTT. It specifies CASSVGQGAIQPQHF.

This chain connects TRBV6-2 or TRBV6-3 to TRBJ2-5, with 7 positions matching TRBD2. Germline loops: CDR1 MNHEY, CDR2 SVGEGT. CDR3 length: 15 residues. J lost 3 bases, V lost 5 bases, and 9 bases had no gene match. CDR3 nucleotide sequence: TGTGCCAGCAGTCCAGTGAGGGCGGGAGAAGAGACCCAGTACTTC. This gives the protein CASSPVRAGEETQYF.

The count of this clone is one. The chain employs TRBV5-1 and TRBJ1-2; D possibly corresponds to TRBD1 (6 bases). CDR3 size: 13 residues. V lost 2 bases and J 8 bases, leaving 13 bases between the germline ends. The germline CDR1 and CDR2 sequences are SGHRS and YFSETQ. The CDR3 spells CASSLYRDRGYTF. The DNA for the CDR3 is TGCGCCAGCAGCTTATACAGGGATCGAGGCTACACCTTC.

The chain couples TRBV6-5 to TRBJ1-4; 9 positions match TRBD1. Looked up from germline, CDR1 is MNHEY and CDR2 is SVGAGI. There are 14 residues in the CDR3. Losses at the gene ends were 5 bases for V and 4 bases for J; bases not matched to a gene: 2. CDR3 nucleotides: TGTGCCAGCAGTATGGACAGGGGTAATGAAAAACTGTTTTTT. Its translation is CASSMDRGNEKLFF.

This chain uses TRBV9 with TRBJ2-2, with D tentatively TRBD2 (5 bases). Per the germline V gene, CDR1 is SGDLS and CDR2 is YYNGEE. There are 16 residues in the CDR3. The ends were cut back, 7 bases at V and 7 bases at J, with 23 bases in the middle. The CDR3: CASRGGFRERGGELFF. CDR3 DNA sequence: TGTGCCAGCCGTGGAGGATTTCGGGAACGGGGCGGGGAGCTGTTTTTT.

V and J are TRBV27 and TRBJ1-2, with 7 bases that match TRBD1. The V segment lost 5 bases and the J segment 6 bases; nucleotides outside the gene matches: 9. Germline V gene sequence: CDR1 MNHEY, CDR2 SMNVEV (reference sequence). There are 14 residues in the CDR3. CDR3 amino acids: CASSTQQGLNGYTF. CDR3 nucleotides: TGTGCCAGCAGTACCCAACAGGGGTTGAATGGCTACACCTTC.

The chain combines TRBV30 with TRBJ2-2; D possibly corresponds to TRBD2 (5 bases). Trimming removed 0 bases at V and 3 bases at J, with 11 bases between. Germline V lookup: CDR1 GTSNPN, CDR2 SVGIG (reference sequence). This CDR3 is 15 amino acids long. The chain's CDR3 is CAWSVNRGYTGELFF. In DNA, the CDR3 is TGTGCCTGGAGTGTAAATCGGGGATACACCGGGGAGCTGTTTTTT. The complete variable domain, with remaining parts taken from reference TRBV30 and TRBJ2-2, reads SQTIHQWPATLVQPVGSPLSLECTVEGTSNPNLYWYRQAAGRGLQLLFYSVGIGQISSEVPQNLSASRPQDRQFILSSKKLLLSDSGFYLCAWSVNRGYTGELFFGEGSRLTVL.

The CDR3 loop is CASTGGDSHIGTQYF. The CDR3 DNA sequence: TGTGCCAGTACCGGTGGGGACTCACATATTGGGACCCAGTACTTC. This sequence joins TRBV19 and TRBJ2-5; weak D call: TRBD2 (6 bases). V lost 7 bases and J lost 7, with 22 bases in between. The CDR3 is 15 amino acids. Germline V gene data show CDR1 as LNHDA and CDR2 as SQIVND (reference sequence). The full variable domain, in which reference TRBV19 and TRBJ2-5 provide the parts outside the CDR3, is DGGITQSPKYLFRKEGQNVTLSCEQNLNHDAMYWYRQDPGQGLRLIYYSQIVNDFQKGDIAEGYSVSREKKESFPLTVTSAQKNPTAFYLCASTGGDSHIGTQYFGPGTRLLVL.

The rearrangement uses TRBV10-3 and TRBJ2-5; 9 nucleotides line up with TRBD2. This CDR3 spans 13 amino acids. The germline V gene encodes CDR1 ENHRY and CDR2 SYGVKD. V lost 6 bases to trimming and J lost 3 bases; unmatched junction nucleotides: 2. This CDR3 is CAISPSGEETQYF. The CDR3 nucleotides read TGTGCCATCAGCCCTAGCGGGGAAGAGACCCAGTACTTC.

The genes are TRBV2 and TRBJ1-5; 9 nucleotides agree with TRBD1. CDR1 is SNHLY and CDR2 is FYNNEI in the germline V gene. J was trimmed by 6 bases and V by 7 bases; bases with no gene match: 4. The CDR3 runs 13 residues. In DNA form, the CDR3 reads TGTGCCAGCAATCGACAGGGGGGTCAGCCCCAGCATTTT. It specifies CASNRQGGQPQHF.

The table lists this clone with a count of one. The rearrangement uses TRBV2 and TRBJ1-1, with D unresolved. CDR3 size: 11 residues. Germline V gives CDR1 SNHLY, CDR2 FYNNEI. V lost 1 base and J lost 10, with 7 bases in between. CDR3 in amino acids: CASSEGRGAFF. In DNA, the CDR3 is TGTGCCAGCAGTGAAGGCCGGGGAGCTTTCTTT.

V is TRBV4-2 and J is TRBJ2-2; the match to TRBD2 covers 12 bases. Per germline, CDR1 LGHNA and CDR2 YNFKEQ. V was pared by 2 bases and J by 6 bases, with 13 bases of the junction left unmatched. The CDR3 totals 19 residues. CDR3 loop: CASSQRILAGGFLPGELFF. The DNA of the CDR3 is TGTGCCAGCAGCCAACGTATCCTAGCGGGGGGGTTCCTTCCCGGGGAGCTGTTTTTT.

The J gene is TRBJ2-7, the V gene TRBV30; D is undetermined. V lost 2 bases and J lost 1, with 9 bases in between. The CDR3 is 13 amino acids. Per the germline V gene, CDR1 is GTSNPN and CDR2 is SVGIG (reference sequence). CDR3 loop: CAWSRHLSYEQYF. The CDR3 nucleotides read TGTGCCTGGAGTCGACACCTTTCCTACGAGCAGTACTTC.

The V gene is TRBV7-2, the J gene TRBJ1-1; 10 bases agree with TRBD1. CDR1 is SGHTA, CDR2 FQGNSA, per germline. This CDR3 contains 18 residues. The ends lost 6 bases at V and 0 bases at J; junction bases unmatched: 13. The CDR3 here is CASSISRDRGYMNTEAFF. DNA for the CDR3: TGTGCCAGCAGTATTTCCCGGGACAGGGGTTACATGAACACTGAAGCTTTCTTT.

This chain uses TRBV5-1 with TRBJ1-2; D unclear. The CDR3 runs 13 residues. The V end was cut by 4 bases, the J end by 3 bases, with 10 bases between. Germline loops: CDR1 SGHRS, CDR2 YFSETQ. The CDR3 DNA reads as TGCGCCAGCAGCCCCGACGGGTACTATGGCTACACCTTC. Translated: CASSPDGYYGYTF.

The chain uses TRBV11-2 and TRBJ2-7, with 8 bases lining up with TRBD1. V shed 5 bases and J 4 bases; nucleotides not matched to a gene: 1. The CDR3 extends over 12 amino acids. Germline V gene sequence: CDR1 SGHAT, CDR2 FQNNGV. The CDR3 bases are TGTGCCAGCAGCCAGGGGGCATACGAGCAGTACTTC. Its translation: CASSQGAYEQYF.